These 18 T cell receptor beta chains originate from one sample sequenced in a study of PD-1 blockade in classical Hodgkin lymphoma. Clones were sequenced by immunoSEQ multiplex PCR, and TCRdb holds only the in-frame ones, with some missing. The table includes tens of thousands of clones, around nine tenths detected once. The time point here: cycle 4 day 1 (C4D1), after more than five weeks of nivolumab. Every patient had relapsed following autologous stem cell transplantation, and cohorts differed in brentuximab vedotin exposure. Sequences were derived from peripheral blood mononuclear cells (PBMCs), sampled before the fourth cycle of nivolumab. The source of these receptors is a human donor with classical Hodgkin lymphoma.

The chain is built from TRBV5-1 and TRBJ1-5; D gene unclear. V was shortened by 4 bases and J by 3 bases, with 14 bases between the two germline ends. This CDR3 is built from 15 residues. Germline V gives CDR1 SGHRS, CDR2 YFSETQ. The CDR3 nucleotides are TGCGCCAGCAGCCCGAGCGGCGGACTCAATCAGCCCCAGCATTTT. It translates to CASSPSGGLNQPQHF.

The V and J genes are TRBV21-1 and TRBJ2-2; TRBD1 is taken as the D call from the table, unchecked against the DNA. TRBV21-1 is a known pseudogene. The CDR3 runs to 14 residues. CDR3 nucleotides: TGTGCCAGCAGCAGTACAGGGGTCGGCGGGGAGCTGTTTTTT. It encodes CASSSTGVGGELFF.

The chain has TRBV18 and TRBJ2-7; 10 nucleotides agree with TRBD1. V lost 2 bases to trimming and J lost 7 bases; unmatched junction nucleotides: 14. There are 17 residues in the CDR3. Germline CDR1 and CDR2: KGHSH and LQKENI. Written as DNA, the CDR3 is TGTGCCAGCTCACCAGGGGGGCCGGGACAGGGGATGAGTGAGCAGTACTTC. As protein: CASSPGGPGQGMSEQYF.

The chain links TRBV6-5 to TRBJ2-2; D may be TRBD2 (6 bases). This CDR3 comprises 16 residues. Germline CDR1 and CDR2: MNHEY and SVGAGI. V gave up 4 bases and J gave up 7 bases, with 19 bases separating them. DNA of the CDR3: TGTGCCAGCAGTTTTTTCAATGGGGGGTCGGGCGGGGAGCTGTTTTTT. It is translated as CASSFFNGGSGGELFF.

The J gene is TRBJ1-3, the V gene TRBV15; D unclear. Germline values: CDR1 LNHNV, CDR2 YYDKDF (reference sequence). Trimming took off 0 bases at V and 3 bases at J, with 12 bases between the two ends. This CDR3 comprises 16 residues. The CDR3 sequence is CATSREGPGVGNTIYF. CDR3 sequence (DNA): TGTGCCACCAGCAGAGAAGGACCAGGCGTTGGAAACACCATATATTTT. The full variable domain, its missing parts supplied by reference TRBV15 and TRBJ1-3, is DAMVIQNPRYQVTQFGKPVTLSCSQTLNHNVMYWYQQKSSQAPKLLFHYYDKDFNNEADTPDNFQSRRPNTSFCFLDIRSPGLGDTAMYLCATSREGPGVGNTIYFGEGSWLTVV.

J is TRBJ1-5 and V is TRBV6-6; 10 bases are shared with TRBD1. Losses at the gene ends were 5 bases for V and 7 bases for J; bases not matched to a gene: 8. The length of the CDR3 is 15 residues. Germline CDR1 and CDR2: MNHNY and SVGAGI (reference sequence). The CDR3 region is CASSATTGGEQPQHF. The DNA for the CDR3 is TGTGCCAGCAGTGCCACGACAGGGGGCGAACAGCCCCAGCATTTT.

V usage is TRBV15 and J usage is TRBJ2-2; D unresolved. The CDR3 runs 15 residues. The germline gives CDR1 LNHNV, CDR2 YYDKDF (reference sequence). V lost 0 bases and J lost 1, with 6 bases in between. CDR3 region: CATSRDRQNTGELFF. CDR3 bases: TGTGCCACCAGCAGAGATCGACAGAACACCGGGGAGCTGTTTTTT.

The rearrangement uses TRBV6-6 and TRBJ2-1, with 10 bases aligning to TRBD2. The CDR3 spans 15 residues. Germline V gives CDR1 MNHNY, CDR2 SVGAGI (reference sequence). Germline trimming cut 5 bases from V and 9 bases from J; bases unmatched to any gene: 10. The CDR3 protein is CASSQIAGGRGEQFF. The CDR3 nucleotides are TGTGCCAGCAGTCAGATAGCGGGGGGTCGCGGTGAGCAGTTCTTC.

This chain connects TRBV7-3 to TRBJ2-7; TRBD2 might be the D (5 bases). Trimming took 7 bases from V and 3 from J, leaving 19 bases between them. The CDR3 runs to 15 residues. Germline lookup yields CDR1 SGHTA and CDR2 FQGTGA. The CDR3: CASKARGTLLYEQYF. In nucleotides, the CDR3 is TGTGCCAGCAAGGCCCGGGGTACCCTTCTCTACGAGCAGTACTTC. Full variable domain (remainder filled in from reference TRBV7-3 and TRBJ2-7): GAGVSQTPSNKVTEKGKYVELRCDPISGHTALYWYRQSLGQGPEFLIYFQGTGAADDSGLPNDRFFAVRPEGSVSTLKIQRTERGDSAVYLCASKARGTLLYEQYFGPGTRLTVT.

The chain couples TRBV7-2 to TRBJ2-3, with D maybe TRBD2 (6 bases). This CDR3 has 14 amino acids. V lost 1 base to trimming and J lost 5 bases, with 10 bases between them. CDR1 is SGHTA and CDR2 is FQGNSA in the germline V gene. The CDR3 here is CASSLGLARDTQYF. The CDR3 nucleotides read TGTGCCAGCAGCTTAGGGCTAGCGAGAGATACGCAGTATTTT.

This chain joins TRBV11-2 and TRBJ2-7, with D perhaps TRBD1 (6 bases). The CDR3 is 15 amino acids. V was clipped by 0 bases and J by 4 bases, with 13 bases between them. The V gene's germline CDR1 is SGHAT and CDR2 FQNNGV. The CDR3: CASSLDLQGLYEQYF. CDR3 nucleotides: TGTGCCAGCAGCTTAGATCTTCAGGGGCTATACGAGCAGTACTTC.

This rearrangement joins TRBV5-1 to TRBJ2-7, with TRBD2 identical over 9 bases. V lost 4 bases, J lost 2 bases, and 7 bases stayed unmatched. Germline V CDR1 and CDR2: SGHRS, YFSETQ. There are 15 residues in the CDR3. In DNA, the CDR3 is TGCGCCAGCAGCCCGGCGGGGGGGGAGACCTACGAGCAGTACTTC. As protein: CASSPAGGETYEQYF.

The chain couples TRBV28 to TRBJ1-2; D uncertain. Germline CDR1 MDHEN, CDR2 SYDVKM. This CDR3 has 13 residues. V lost 6 bases and J lost 8, with 16 bases in between. In DNA form, the CDR3 reads TGTGCCAGCAGCTTGGCGGGCGCCGGCGGCTACACCTTC. Residues: CASSLAGAGGYTF.

This clone was seen just once. V and J are TRBV4-1 and TRBJ2-5, with D unresolved. The CDR3 sequence is 13 residues long. Germline CDR1 reads MGHRA; CDR2 reads YSYEKL. Trimming pared 0 bases from V and 0 bases from J, leaving 2 bases between. CDR3 in amino acids: CASSQDNQETQYF. CDR3 nucleotides: TGCGCCAGCAGCCAAGACAACCAAGAGACCCAGTACTTC.

The chain uses TRBV30 and TRBJ2-2; D ambiguous. The V end was cut by 0 bases, the J end by 2 bases, with 22 bases between. The CDR3 runs to 19 residues. From germline, CDR1 is GTSNPN and CDR2 SVGIG (reference sequence). The CDR3: CAWSVAQKDPYGNTGELFF. CDR3 bases: TGTGCCTGGAGTGTAGCACAGAAAGACCCCTACGGAAACACCGGGGAGCTGTTTTTT.

This chain connects TRBV9 to TRBJ1-1; D is uncertain. The CDR3 has 15 amino acids. CDR1 and CDR2 from the germline V gene are SGDLS and YYNGEE. Trimming removed 0 bases at V and 2 bases at J, with 11 bases between. The CDR3 DNA is TGTGCCAGCAGCGTAGGGCGGACGGTTAACACTGAAGCTTTCTTT. Translated: CASSVGRTVNTEAFF.

The chain uses TRBV7-9 and TRBJ2-2; D may be TRBD1 or TRBD2 (5 bases each). The CDR3 has 16 residues. Germline V CDR1 and CDR2: SEHNR, FQNEAQ (reference sequence). Trimming took 1 base from V and 7 from J, leaving 16 bases between them. This CDR3 is CASSLGPGAEGGELFF. CDR3 sequence (DNA): TGTGCCAGCAGCTTAGGCCCCGGGGCCGAGGGCGGGGAGCTGTTTTTT. Combining the CDR3 with reference TRBV7-9 and TRBJ2-2 gives the whole variable domain DTGVSQNPRHKITKRGQNVTFRCDPISEHNRLYWYRQTLGQGPEFLTYFQNEAQLEKSRLLSDRFSAERPKGSFSTLEIQRTEQGDSAMYLCASSLGPGAEGGELFFGEGSRLTVL.

V and J are TRBV7-3 and TRBJ2-6; D is possibly TRBD1 (6 bases). The V gene lost 5 bases and the J gene lost 4 bases, with 18 bases spanning the gap. The V gene's germline CDR1 is SGHTA and CDR2 FQGTGA. The CDR3 loop spans 17 amino acids. CDR3 coding DNA: TGTGCCAGCAGCCCGGACATGGGGACATCAGGGGCCAACGTCCTGACTTTC. Translating gives CASSPDMGTSGANVLTF.